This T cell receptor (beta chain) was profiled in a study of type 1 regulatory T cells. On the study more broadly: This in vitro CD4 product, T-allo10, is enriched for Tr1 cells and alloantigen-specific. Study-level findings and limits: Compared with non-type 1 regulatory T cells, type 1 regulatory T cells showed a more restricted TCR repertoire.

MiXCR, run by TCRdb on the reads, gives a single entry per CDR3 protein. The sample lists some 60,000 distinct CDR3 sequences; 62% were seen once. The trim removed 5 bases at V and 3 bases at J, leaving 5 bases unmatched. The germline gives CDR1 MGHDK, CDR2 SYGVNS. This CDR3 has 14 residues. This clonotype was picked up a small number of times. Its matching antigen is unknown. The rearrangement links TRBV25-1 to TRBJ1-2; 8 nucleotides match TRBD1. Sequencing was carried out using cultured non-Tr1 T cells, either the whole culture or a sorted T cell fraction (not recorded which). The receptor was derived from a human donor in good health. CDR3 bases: TGTGCCAGCAGTAGAGGACAGGGTCACTATGGCTACACCTTC. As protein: CASSRGQGHYGYTF.